This is a list of T cell receptor beta chains from one sample in a study of blood T cell repertoires in COVID-19. Produced via immunoSEQ multiplex PCR; TCRdb's table is partial and in-frame only. The profile covers around 260,000 clones, with around 87% appearing a single time and around 2.5% taken by the ten largest. Sequencing was done on a sample of peripheral blood. These receptors were taken from a woman aged 45-65 years with acute or convalescent COVID-19. Both conserved end residues are part of each CDR3. A D gene is named only where the DNA matches it firmly. Size is stated for part of the rows, as once, few or many counts, or as a class when the clone is expanded.

J,D,size,V,DNA,CDR3
TRBJ2-1,.,few,TRBV7-9,TGTGCCAGCAGCTTTGGGACTGGTTCTTACAATGAGCAGTTCTTC,CASSFGTGSYNEQFF
TRBJ2-7,.,.,TRBV30,TGTGCCTGGAGTGTGGGGGCGGCCGACTACGAGCAGTACTTC,CAWSVGAADYEQYF
TRBJ1-1,TRBD1,.,TRBV7-6,TGTGCCAGCAGCTTAGCCGGACAGGGGATCACTGAAGCTTTCTTT,CASSLAGQGITEAFF
TRBJ2-3,.,.,TRBV7-2,TGTGCCAGCAGCTTAGCGTTTAGCGGAGGCTGGGGAGATACGCAGTATTTT,CASSLAFSGGWGDTQYF
TRBJ2-2,.,.,TRBV11-2,TGTGCCAGCAGCTTAGATATAGGGGCGAACACCGGGGAGCTGTTTTTT,CASSLDIGANTGELFF
TRBJ2-1,TRBD1,.,TRBV19,TGTGCCAGTAGCCGGGACAGGGACTTCTACAATGAGCAGTTCTTC,CASSRDRDFYNEQFF
TRBJ2-5,TRBD1,.,TRBV25-1,TGTGCCAGCAGTGTAGGGGGCCGAGGTCAAGAGACCCAGTACTTC,CASSVGGRGQETQYF
TRBJ2-3,.,once,TRBV7-9,TGTGCCAGCAGCTTATTCGCGGGCACAGATACGCAGTATTTT,CASSLFAGTDTQYF
TRBJ1-1,TRBD1,.,TRBV30,TGTGCCTGGAGGAAACGGGACAGGAGAATCGAAGCTTTCTTT,CAWRKRDRRIEAFF
TRBJ2-7,.,once,TRBV7-2,TGTGCCAGCAGCCCTAGCTGGGGGCTAAGCTACGAGCAGTACTTC,CASSPSWGLSYEQYF
TRBJ2-1,TRBD1,.,TRBV2,TGTGCCAGCAGTGGACAGGGGAGCCCCTACAATGAGCAGTTCTTC,CASSGQGSPYNEQFF
TRBJ2-7,.,.,TRBV19,TGTGCCAGTAGTTCAGGAGGTATCTACGAGCAGTACTTC,CASSSGGIYEQYF
TRBJ2-7,TRBD2,.,TRBV7-9,TGTGCCAGCAGCACTAGCGGGGAAGCCTACGAGCAGTACTTC,CASSTSGEAYEQYF